The next 11 T cell receptor beta chains were all read from a single sample in a study of breast tumors, draining lymph nodes, adjacent tissues. TCRdb re-called the multiplex PCR reads through MiXCR, storing one row per CDR3 protein. This sample has under 250,000 distinct CDR3 sequences, with 32% found just once. Axillary draining lymph nodes of breast cancer patients supplied the node samples. Sequenced: axillary lymph node tissue. These receptors were taken from a female donor with breast cancer. Some clones in this sample may be carry-over from other donors' samples.

The sample holds many counts of this clonotype. The genes are TRBV5-1 and TRBJ2-2; TRBD1 or TRBD2 may be the D gene (6 bases each). The germline V gene has CDR1 SGHRS and CDR2 YFSETQ. The CDR3 extends over 14 amino acids. The V end lost 4 bases, the J end lost 6 bases, and 13 bases lay between the germline ends. The CDR3 DNA reads TGCGCCAGCAGCAAACAGGGAGGTCCCGGGGAGCTGTTTTTT. This codes for CASSKQGGPGELFF.

In its sample, this clonotype was seen a few times. Given a much more abundant clone one base away, this may be a read error. J is TRBJ2-5 and V is TRBV11-3; a weak D match, TRBD1 (6 bases). Per the germline V gene, CDR1 is SGHNT and CDR2 is YENEEA. V gave up 5 bases and J gave up 4 bases, with 14 bases separating them. CDR3 length equals 14 residues. CDR3 protein: CASSEMSGAETQYF. The CDR3 DNA reads TGTGCCAGCAGCGAAATGTCAGGGGCAGAGACCCAGTACTTC. The entire variable domain, with the rest obtained from reference TRBV11-3 and TRBJ2-5, is as follows: EAGVVQSPRYKIIEKKQPVAFWCNPISGHNTLYWYLQNLGQGPELLIRYENEEAVDDSQLPKDRFSAERLKGVDSTLKIQPAELGDSAVYLCASSEMSGAETQYFGPGTRLLVL.

In its sample, this clonotype ranks as medium-sized. The chain carries TRBV9 and TRBJ1-4, with D possibly TRBD1 on 6 matching bases. The CDR3 contains 15 residues. The germline V gene has CDR1 SGDLS and CDR2 YYNGEE. Trimming shortened V by 5 bases and J by 8 bases, and 19 bases separated the two germline ends. This CDR3 is CASSDPQGGREKLFF. In DNA, the CDR3 is TGTGCCAGCAGTGACCCACAGGGTGGTCGGGAAAAACTGTTTTTT.

Concerning this clonotype: The final CDR3 position lacks the conserved phenylalanine or tryptophan, pointing to a likely read error. Because the CDR3's place on the DNA is in doubt, the DNA is left out and the CDR3 is given as listed by TCRdb. V gene TRBV19 combines with J gene TRBJ2-1; TRBD2 reflects the table's D call only, with no check against the DNA. The CDR3 is 16 amino acids long, termini counted. The germline CDR1 and CDR2 sequences are LNHDA and SQIVND (reference sequence). CDR3 region: CASRDSGLAGGPYEFS.

This clonotype was seen a handful of times. This may come from a read error, since a much larger clone is one base off. The chain couples TRBV6-1 to TRBJ1-5; D unresolved. This CDR3 comprises 15 residues. CDR1 and CDR2 from the germline V gene are MNHNS and SASEGT. Here the CDR3 DNA reads TGTGCCACTACCACGATCGGCAGGACTTATCAGCCCCGGCATTTT. Translation gives CATTTIGRTYQPRHF.

Of note for this clonotype: A much more abundant neighbour one base away suggests this may be a read error. V is TRBV6-1 and J is TRBJ2-5, with a tentative D call TRBD1 (5 bases). Germline assignment: CDR1 MNHNS and CDR2 SASEGT. This CDR3 is built from 12 residues. CDR3 nucleotides: TGTGTCAGCAGTGTTAAGGGGGAGACCCAGTACTTC. Its protein is CVSSVKGETQYF.

This chain uses TRBV5-1 with TRBJ2-3; D ambiguous. The germline V gene encodes CDR1 SGHRS and CDR2 YFSETQ. The CDR3 contains 16 residues. V was pared by 5 bases and J by 0 bases, with 16 bases between. The CDR3 protein is CASRRSSDPSTDTQYF. CDR3 sequence (DNA): TGCGCCAGCAGACGCAGCTCCGACCCTAGCACAGATACGCAGTATTTT.

In regard to this clonotype: A much larger clone differs by one base, so this may be a read error. In DNA form, the CDR3 reads TGTGCCAGCACCCAGGGAGGCTACGAGCAGTACTTC. It translates to CASTQGGYEQYF. J is TRBJ2-7 and V is TRBV6-1; possible D gene TRBD2, 6 bases. The germline CDR1 and CDR2 sequences are MNHNS and SASEGT. The CDR3 loop spans 12 amino acids. The V end lost 7 bases, the J end lost 3 bases, and 10 bases lay between the germline ends.

The table lists this clonotype with many counts. The V gene is TRBV9, the J gene TRBJ2-1; tentatively, D is TRBD2 (5 bases). The CDR3 extends over 15 amino acids. Germline assignment: CDR1 SGDLS and CDR2 YYNGEE. V lost 4 bases, J lost 3 bases, and 14 bases lay in between. CDR3 region: CASSPLSGVYNEQFF. The DNA for the CDR3 is TGTGCCAGCAGCCCCCTAAGCGGTGTCTACAATGAGCAGTTCTTC.

Written as DNA, the CDR3 is TGTGCCAGCAGTCAACTAGCGGGACCGTACAATGAGACCCAGTACTTC. Its protein product is CASSQLAGPYNETQYF. This rearrangement joins TRBV6-4 to TRBJ2-5; 10 nucleotides match TRBD2. There are 16 residues in the CDR3. Germline lookup yields CDR1 MRHNA and CDR2 SNTAGT. J was trimmed by 5 bases and V by 5 bases; bases with no gene match: 11.

This clonotype showed up just a few times. This chain uses TRBV3-1 with TRBJ2-5, with 13 bases fitting TRBD2. The CDR3 is 15 amino acids. The junction had 2 bases not matched to a gene; V was cut back by 3 bases and J by 4 bases. The V gene's germline CDR1 is LGHDT and CDR2 YNNKEL (reference sequence). Here the CDR3 reads CASSHGLAGVETQYF. As DNA, the CDR3 is TGTGCCAGCAGCCACGGACTAGCGGGAGTAGAGACCCAGTACTTC.